The 30 T cell receptor beta chains below were found in one sample sequenced in a study of blood T cells in healthy people across ages. A sample-barcoded 5' primer and a J-beta primer mix were used in a second PCR of roughly 6 to 11 cycles. TCRdb fed the 5' RACE reads into MiXCR, producing one record per CDR3 protein. Of under 1,100,000 distinct CDR3 sequences listed, less than 25% are singletons. These data were also filed under a second study, of T cells of mothers and their children.

Material for sequencing was blood. The receptor set was obtained from a girl aged 2-9 years in good health.

Remarks on this clonotype: The junction and the germline gene differ at one end; a read error may be behind it. The V and J genes are TRBV7-7 and TRBJ2-1; possibly TRBD1 for D (6 bases). Germline lookup yields CDR1 SSHAT and CDR2 FNYEAQ (reference sequence). The CDR3 loop spans 13 amino acids. The CDR3 region is CASSLDPGDEQFF. The CDR3 region has the DNA TGTGCTAGCAGCTTAGACCCAGGGGATGAGCAGTTCTTC.

The chain couples TRBV12-3 or TRBV12-4 to TRBJ1-5; possible D gene TRBD1, 5 bases. The CDR3 consists of 15 residues. V was pared by 3 bases and J by 3 bases, with 12 bases between. CDR3 amino acids: CASSFRGSLNQPQHF. The DNA for the CDR3 is TGTGCCAGCAGTTTTAGGGGCAGCCTCAATCAGCCCCAGCATTTT.

The chain carries TRBV12-3 or TRBV12-4 and TRBJ1-2; no definite D call. The CDR3 length is 16 residues. The V gene lost 3 bases and the J gene lost 4 bases, with 18 bases spanning the gap. The CDR3 DNA is TGTGCCAGCAGTTTGGGCAGGTCAACGTTAAGCTATGGCTACACCTTC. This gives the protein CASSLGRSTLSYGYTF.

The chain employs TRBV10-1 and TRBJ2-7; 9 bases align to TRBD2. Germline loops: CDR1 WNHNN, CDR2 SYGVQD (reference sequence). V was clipped by 2 bases and J by 4 bases; unmatched bases: 9. This CDR3 comprises 16 residues. The CDR3 region has the DNA TGCGCCAGCAGTGAGGTTAGGGCTAGCGGGACATACGAGCAGTACTTC. Residues: CASSEVRASGTYEQYF.

The chain couples TRBV29-1 to TRBJ1-1, with D perhaps matching TRBD1 (6 bases). Germline-derived CDR1 and CDR2 are SQVTM and ANQGSEA. CDR3 length: 12 residues. V lost 2 bases to trimming and J lost 9 bases, with 13 bases between them. In DNA, the CDR3 is TGCAGCGTTGAATTAGAAACAGGGCAAGCTTTCTTT. This codes for CSVELETGQAFF.

The chain employs TRBV29-1 and TRBJ2-1; D unresolved. Germline V gene data show CDR1 as SQVTM and CDR2 as ANQGSEA. This CDR3 has 13 amino acids. V was cut by 7 bases and J by 5 bases, with 15 bases left in between. The CDR3 DNA sequence: TGCAGCGCCTCACGGTCCGACAACAATGAGCAGTTCTTC. Its protein is CSASRSDNNEQFF.

Concerning this clonotype: The junction departs from the called germline gene at one end, perhaps through a read error. This rearrangement joins TRBV7-2 to TRBJ1-2, with 7 positions matching TRBD1. Germline values: CDR1 SGHTA, CDR2 FQGNSA. The CDR3 sequence is 14 residues long. CDR3 in amino acids: CASSSTGTTYGHTF. CDR3 coding DNA: TGTGCCAGCAGCTCGACAGGGACAACCTATGGCCACACCTTC. The full variable domain, its missing parts supplied by reference TRBV7-2 and TRBJ1-2, is GAGVSQSPSNKVTEKGKDVELRCDPISGHTALYWYRQSLGQGLEFLIYFQGNSAPDKSGLPSDRFSAERTGGSVSTLTIQRTQQEDSAVYLCASSSTGTTYGHTFGSGTRLTVV.

There are a few counts of this clonotype. The chain combines TRBV14 with TRBJ1-2; the D gene is possibly TRBD1 (5 bases). Trimming shortened V by 0 bases and J by 5 bases, and 16 bases separated the two germline ends. Germline lookup yields CDR1 SGHDN and CDR2 FVKESK. The CDR3 extends over 16 amino acids. Here the CDR3 reads CASSQEDMTDLYGYTF. CDR3 bases: TGTGCCAGCAGCCAAGAGGACATGACTGATCTATATGGCTACACCTTC.

The chain joins TRBV7-3 to TRBJ2-3, with D perhaps matching TRBD2 (7 bases). V was cut by 5 bases and J by 3 bases, with 15 bases left in between. The CDR3 extends over 15 amino acids. The V gene's germline CDR1 is SGHTA and CDR2 FQGTGA. Here the CDR3 reads CASSPEGGSTDTQYF. CDR3 DNA: TGTGCCAGCAGCCCCGAGGGGGGGTCGACAGATACGCAGTATTTT.

This clonotype was detected a few times. The CDR3 loop is CASARGYGYTF. CDR3 bases: TGTGCCAGCGCCAGGGGGTATGGCTACACCTTC. V and J are TRBV6-2 or TRBV6-3 and TRBJ1-2; 7 nucleotides match TRBD1. The CDR3 totals 11 residues. The J segment lost 5 bases and the V segment lost 8 bases, leaving 2 bases of the junction unmatched. CDR1 is MNHEY, CDR2 SVGEGT, per germline.

V gene TRBV7-2 combines with J gene TRBJ2-7; D gene ambiguous. The V gene lost 1 base and the J gene lost 5 bases, with 9 bases spanning the gap. The CDR3 length is 13 residues. The germline V gene has CDR1 SGHTA and CDR2 FQGNSA. CDR3 amino acids: CASSLGVGHEQYF. The CDR3 nucleotides read TGTGCCAGCAGCTTAGGGGTAGGGCACGAGCAGTACTTC. Looking up the rest from reference TRBV7-2 and TRBJ2-7 gives the full variable domain: GAGVSQSPSNKVTEKGKDVELRCDPISGHTALYWYRQSLGQGLEFLIYFQGNSAPDKSGLPSDRFSAERTGGSVSTLTIQRTQQEDSAVYLCASSLGVGHEQYFGPGTRLTVT.

Comment on this clonotype: Germline and junction disagree at one end, which may indicate a read error. The CDR3 here is CASSLFRLGMVF. The CDR3 DNA sequence: TGTGCCAGCAGCTTATTTCGCTTGGGCATGGTCTTC. The V call is TRBV11-2, the J call TRBJ2-5; D remains ambiguous. Germline CDR1 SGHAT, CDR2 FQNNGV. The CDR3 is 12 residues long.

The CDR3 region is CSPRSHRGPYNEQFF. CDR3 bases: TGCAGCCCGAGGAGCCACAGGGGGCCATACAATGAGCAGTTCTTC. The chain combines TRBV29-1 with TRBJ2-1; TRBD1 matches 9 bases. CDR1 and CDR2 from the germline V gene are SQVTM and ANQGSEA. J lost 4 bases, V lost 8 bases, and 12 bases had no gene match. The CDR3 covers 15 residues.

This clonotype was detected a few times. The CDR3 region is CASSFELGDEQYF. The CDR3, as DNA: TGTGCCAGCAGCTTTGAGTTGGGGGACGAGCAGTACTTC. The rearrangement uses TRBV7-9 and TRBJ2-7; D may match TRBD1 or TRBD2 (5 bases each). The CDR3 runs to 13 residues. Trimming left V 3 bases short and J 5 bases short, with 11 bases between. Germline V gene lookup returns CDR1 SEHNR and CDR2 FQNEAQ (reference sequence).

The rearrangement joins TRBV7-9 to TRBJ2-5, with D maybe TRBD1 (5 bases). V was cut by 5 bases and J by 4 bases, with 14 bases left in between. The CDR3 covers 14 residues. Germline V gene sequence: CDR1 SEHNR, CDR2 FQNEAQ (reference sequence). This chain's CDR3 is CASSNQGPGETQYF. In DNA, the CDR3 is TGTGCCAGCAGCAACCAGGGCCCCGGAGAGACCCAGTACTTC.

This clonotype has only a few counts. The chain is built from TRBV6-6 and TRBJ1-6; possible D gene TRBD1, 5 bases. This CDR3 contains 15 residues. Looked up from germline, CDR1 is MNHNY and CDR2 is SVGAGI (reference sequence). The V end was cut by 4 bases, the J end by 9 bases, with 16 bases between. CDR3 in DNA: TGTGCCAGCAGTTGCGCTACAGGTGACGGTTCACCCCTCCACTTT. It is translated as CASSCATGDGSPLHF.

The chain employs TRBV7-2 and TRBJ1-5; D gene unclear. The CDR3 consists of 15 residues. Trimming pared 1 base from V and 0 bases from J, leaving 7 bases between. The germline gives CDR1 SGHTA, CDR2 FQGNSA. The CDR3 DNA is TGTGCCAGCAGCTTAGGGGTCTATAGCAATCAGCCCCAGCATTTT. Translated, it gives CASSLGVYSNQPQHF. Combining the CDR3 with reference TRBV7-2 and TRBJ1-5 gives the whole variable domain GAGVSQSPSNKVTEKGKDVELRCDPISGHTALYWYRQSLGQGLEFLIYFQGNSAPDKSGLPSDRFSAERTGGSVSTLTIQRTQQEDSAVYLCASSLGVYSNQPQHFGDGTRLSIL.

This clonotype was picked up a small number of times. The chain couples TRBV7-2 to TRBJ1-2; weak D call: TRBD1 (5 bases). Per the germline V gene, CDR1 is SGHTA and CDR2 is FQGNSA. The CDR3 totals 14 residues. V lost 5 bases and J lost 2, with 12 bases in between. The CDR3 reads CASSGDRWNYGYTF. DNA for the CDR3: TGTGCCAGCAGCGGTGACAGATGGAACTATGGCTACACCTTC.

V is TRBV24-1 and J is TRBJ2-1; D is perhaps TRBD1 (5 bases). The CDR3 spans 13 residues. Per the germline V gene, CDR1 is KGHDR and CDR2 is SFDVKD. The V gene lost 5 bases and the J gene lost 7 bases, with 11 bases spanning the gap. CDR3 bases: TGTGCCACCAGTGCCGCAGGGTCGAATGAGCAGTTCTTC. This encodes CATSAAGSNEQFF.

The rearrangement joins TRBV12-3 or TRBV12-4 to TRBJ2-5, with 10 bases aligning to TRBD2. The CDR3 runs 16 residues. The trim removed 4 bases at V and 4 bases at J, leaving 9 bases unmatched. The CDR3, as DNA: TGTGCCAGCAGTTCGACTCTAGCGGGAGTTAGAGAGACCCAGTACTTC. Residues: CASSSTLAGVRETQYF.

On this clonotype itself: The missing conserved phenylalanine or tryptophan at the end of this CDR3 makes a read error likely. It is unclear where the CDR3 begins or ends on the DNA, so no DNA is shown, and the CDR3 is as TCRdb lists it. This sequence joins TRBV7-2 and TRBJ2-7; the D segment call TRBD1 is taken from the table without a DNA check. The germline CDR1 and CDR2 sequences are SGHTA and FQGNSA. The CDR3 region is 8 residues in length, termini included. The CDR3 sequence: CASSLTPG.

The chain has TRBV4-2 and TRBJ1-5; TRBD1 might be the D (5 bases). The V gene's germline CDR1 is LGHNA and CDR2 YNFKEQ. The CDR3 has 15 residues. Deletions cut 1 base from V and 5 bases from J, with 12 bases between. The CDR3 loop is CASSQGVGRDQPQHF. The CDR3 DNA follows: TGTGCCAGCAGCCAAGGGGTCGGCAGGGATCAGCCCCAGCATTTT.

The gene calls are TRBV11-2 and TRBJ1-2, with TRBD1 identical over 7 bases. V dropped 4 bases and J dropped 0; count of bases not matched to a gene: 8. The CDR3 has 16 residues. CDR1 is SGHAT, CDR2 FQNNGV, per germline. Here the CDR3 reads CASSSWTGGPNYGYTF. The CDR3 nucleotides are TGTGCCAGCAGCTCCTGGACAGGAGGTCCTAACTATGGCTACACCTTC.

The chain has TRBV24-1 and TRBJ1-5, with 7 bases aligning to TRBD1. The CDR3 has 15 amino acids. Germline CDR1 is KGHDR and CDR2 is SFDVKD. V gave up 5 bases and J gave up 0 bases; unmatched junction bases: 3. Here the CDR3 DNA reads TGTGCCACCAGTGGAGACAGGGTTAGCAATCAGCCCCAGCATTTT. Translated: CATSGDRVSNQPQHF.

The chain joins TRBV10-3 to TRBJ1-5; D is perhaps TRBD1 (6 bases). Germline V lookup: CDR1 ENHRY, CDR2 SYGVKD. This CDR3 is built from 15 residues. V lost 0 bases, J lost 7 bases, and 13 bases lay in between. CDR3 nucleotide sequence: TGTGCCATCAGTGAGTCCTTTGGACAGAAACAGCCCCAGCATTTT. This encodes CAISESFGQKQPQHF.

The rearrangement joins TRBV19 to TRBJ2-5; D is ambiguous. Trimming took off 5 bases at V and 3 bases at J, with 10 bases between the two ends. CDR1 LNHDA and CDR2 SQIVND come from the germline V gene (reference sequence). The CDR3 extends over 13 amino acids. Here the CDR3 reads CASSAPREETQYF. CDR3 coding DNA: TGTGCCAGTAGTGCCCCCCGGGAAGAGACCCAGTACTTC. Supplemented by reference TRBV19 and TRBJ2-5, the full variable domain reads DGGITQSPKYLFRKEGQNVTLSCEQNLNHDAMYWYRQDPGQGLRLIYYSQIVNDFQKGDIAEGYSVSREKKESFPLTVTSAQKNPTAFYLCASSAPREETQYFGPGTRLLVL.

The chain has TRBV5-1 and TRBJ2-2, with 11 bases matching TRBD2. Germline assignment: CDR1 SGHRS and CDR2 YFSETQ. The CDR3 has 16 amino acids. V gave up 3 bases and J gave up 5 bases; unmatched junction bases: 6. The CDR3 protein is CASSSTSGSSTGELFF. Here the CDR3 DNA reads TGCGCCAGCAGCTCCACTAGCGGGAGCTCTACCGGGGAGCTGTTTTTT.

The sample holds a few counts of this clonotype. The V and J genes are TRBV11-2 and TRBJ2-5; 7 positions match TRBD2. The V segment lost 1 base and the J segment 1 base; nucleotides outside the gene matches: 3. The CDR3 extends over 15 amino acids. Looked up from germline, CDR1 is SGHAT and CDR2 is FQNNGV. The CDR3 region has the DNA TGTGCCAGCAGCTTAGCTAGCGGCACCCAAGAGACCCAGTACTTC. It codes for CASSLASGTQETQYF.

This clonotype was counted a few times. One end of the junction varies from germline; a read error may be responsible. V and J are TRBV25-1 and TRBJ2-7; TRBD1 agrees at 11 bases. Germline assignment: CDR1 MGHDK and CDR2 SYGVNS. The CDR3 is made up of 14 amino acids. CDR3 in amino acids: CAIPGTGGFYEQHF. The CDR3 DNA is TGTGCCATTCCCGGGACAGGGGGTTTCTACGAGCAGCACTTC.

This clonotype came up a few times. The rearrangement joins TRBV4-3 to TRBJ2-1; 8 positions match TRBD1. CDR1 LGHNA and CDR2 YSLEER come from the germline V gene. The trim removed 2 bases at V and 2 bases at J, leaving 2 bases unmatched. CDR3 length: 15 amino acids. This CDR3 is CASSQSGGTYNEQFF. CDR3 DNA sequence: TGCGCCAGCAGCCAATCAGGGGGCACCTACAATGAGCAGTTCTTC.